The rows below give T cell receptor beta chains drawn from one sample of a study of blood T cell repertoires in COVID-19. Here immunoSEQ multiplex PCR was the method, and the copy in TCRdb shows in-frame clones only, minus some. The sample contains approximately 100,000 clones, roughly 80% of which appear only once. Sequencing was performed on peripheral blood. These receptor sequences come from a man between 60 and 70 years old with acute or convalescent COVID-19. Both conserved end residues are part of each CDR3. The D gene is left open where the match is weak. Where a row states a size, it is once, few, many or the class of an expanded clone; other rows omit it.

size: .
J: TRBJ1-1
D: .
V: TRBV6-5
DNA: TGTGCCAGCAGGATGACAGGGAACACTGAAGCTTTCTTT
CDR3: CASRMTGNTEAFF

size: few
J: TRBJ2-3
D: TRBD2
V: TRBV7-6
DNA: TGTGCCAGCAGCTTAGGTCCGACTAGCGGGGTTGGAGATACGCAGTATTTT
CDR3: CASSLGPTSGVGDTQYF

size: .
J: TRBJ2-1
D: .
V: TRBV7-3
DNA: TGTGCCAGCAGCTTAAACAGGGTCGGTCTTCAGTTCTTC
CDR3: CASSLNRVGLQFF

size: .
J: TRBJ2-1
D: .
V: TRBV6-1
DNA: TGTGCCAGCAGTGAAAGCCGAGGGGGTGTGTTTTCCCAGTTCTTC
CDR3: CASSESRGGVFSQFF

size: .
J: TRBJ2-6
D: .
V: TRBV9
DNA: TGTGCCAGCAGCGCCGGCCCTGTTAATGACTGGTCTGGGGCCAACGTCCTGACTTTC
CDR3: CASSAGPVNDWSGANVLTF

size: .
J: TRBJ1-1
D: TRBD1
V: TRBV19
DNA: TGTGCCAGTAGTAACGGACAGGTAGGGGGTCCTGAAGCTTTCTTT
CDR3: CASSNGQVGGPEAFF

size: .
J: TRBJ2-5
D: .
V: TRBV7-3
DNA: TGTGCCAGCAGCCCAGGGCCGGTAGAGACCCAGTACTTC
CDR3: CASSPGPVETQYF

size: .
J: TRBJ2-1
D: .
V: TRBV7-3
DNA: TGTGCCAGCAGCTTAAACGCCGAGCGTGAGCAGTTCTTC
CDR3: CASSLNAEREQFF

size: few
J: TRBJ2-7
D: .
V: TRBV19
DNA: TGTGCCAGTAGTACAGGTTCCTACGAGCAGTACTTC
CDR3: CASSTGSYEQYF

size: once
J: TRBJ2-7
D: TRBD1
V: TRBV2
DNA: TGTGCCAGCACTCTACAGGGGGCGACTTACGAGCAGTACTTC
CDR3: CASTLQGATYEQYF

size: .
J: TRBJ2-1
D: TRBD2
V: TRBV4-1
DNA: TGCGCCAGCAGCCACGTGGGGACTAGCGGGGTAAGCTCCTACAATGAGCAGTTCTTC
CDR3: CASSHVGTSGVSSYNEQFF

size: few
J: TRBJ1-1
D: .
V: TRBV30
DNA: TGTGCCTGGAGTGCCGGGACACAAGCTTTCTTT
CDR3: CAWSAGTQAFF

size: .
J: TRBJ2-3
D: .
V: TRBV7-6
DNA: TGTGCCAGCAGCTTAGGAGTAGCGTCTAGCACAGATACGCAGTATTTT
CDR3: CASSLGVASSTDTQYF

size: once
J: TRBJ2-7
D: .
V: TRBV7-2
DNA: TGTGCCAGCAGCTTATCCTGGACAGCCTTCTACGAGCAGTACTTC
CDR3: CASSLSWTAFYEQYF

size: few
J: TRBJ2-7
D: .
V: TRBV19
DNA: TGTGCCAGTAGTATGCGGGGAGGCTACGAGCAGTACTTC
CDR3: CASSMRGGYEQYF

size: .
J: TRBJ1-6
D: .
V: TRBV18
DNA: TGTGCCAGCTCACCACAGACAGTAGATAATTCACCCCTCCACTTT
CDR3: CASSPQTVDNSPLHF

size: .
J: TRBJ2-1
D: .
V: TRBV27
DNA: TGTGCCAGCAGTTTATCGCCGCTCCTAAGCTCCTACAATGAGCAGTTCTTC
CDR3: CASSLSPLLSSYNEQFF

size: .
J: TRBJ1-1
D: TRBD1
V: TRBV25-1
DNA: TGTGCCAGCAGTCCGGGGGACAGGAACACTGAAGCTTTCTTT
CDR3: CASSPGDRNTEAFF

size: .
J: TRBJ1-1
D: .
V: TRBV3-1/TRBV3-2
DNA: TGTGCCAGCAGCCAAATTCCAGAGAACACTGAAGCTTTCTTT
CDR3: CASSQIPENTEAFF

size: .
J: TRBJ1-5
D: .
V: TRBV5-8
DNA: TGTGCCAGCAGCTTGGTGGCGGCGAATCAGCCCCAGCATTTT
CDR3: CASSLVAANQPQHF

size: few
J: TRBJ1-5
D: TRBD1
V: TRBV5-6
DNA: TGTGCCAGCAGCTTGGGTGCAGGGGGAGGTAATCAGCCCCAGCATTTT
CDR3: CASSLGAGGGNQPQHF

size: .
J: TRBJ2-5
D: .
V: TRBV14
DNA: TGTGCCAGCAGCCTACAAGAGACCCAGTACTTC
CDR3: CASSLQETQYF

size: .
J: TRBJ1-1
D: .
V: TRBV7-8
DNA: TGTGCCAGCAGCTTAACGGGGGGAGTCACTGAAGCTTTCTTT
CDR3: CASSLTGGVTEAFF

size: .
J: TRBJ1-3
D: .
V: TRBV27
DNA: TGTGCCAGCAGTCCGCTCTCAGGGCGAACCTCTGGAAACACCATATATTTT
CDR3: CASSPLSGRTSGNTIYF

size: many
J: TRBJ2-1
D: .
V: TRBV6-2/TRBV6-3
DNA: TGTGCCAGCAGTTTCGACAGCTTCGAGAGCTCCTACAATGAGCAGTTCTTC
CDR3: CASSFDSFESSYNEQFF

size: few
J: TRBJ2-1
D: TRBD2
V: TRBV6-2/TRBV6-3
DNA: TGTGCCAGCAGTACCCCCGGACTAGCGGATTACAATGAGCAGTTCTTC
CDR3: CASSTPGLADYNEQFF

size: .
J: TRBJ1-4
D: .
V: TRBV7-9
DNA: TGTGCCAGCAGCTCATTCCTGAGTTCTGAAAAACTGTTTTTT
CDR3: CASSSFLSSEKLFF

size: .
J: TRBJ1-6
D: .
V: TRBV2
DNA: TGTGCCAGCAGTGATACTACGGTGACCAATTCACCCCTCCACTTT
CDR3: CASSDTTVTNSPLHF

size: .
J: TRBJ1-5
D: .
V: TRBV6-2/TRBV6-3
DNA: TGTGCCAGCAGTTTTTCTGAGACAGGATCGGCGTATGACCAGCCCCAGCATTTT
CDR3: CASSFSETGSAYDQPQHF

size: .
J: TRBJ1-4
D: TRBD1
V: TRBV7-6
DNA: TGTGCCAGCAGCCTTAGACAGGGAGCTAATGAAAAACTGTTTTTT
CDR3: CASSLRQGANEKLFF

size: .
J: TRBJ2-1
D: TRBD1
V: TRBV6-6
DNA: TGTGCCAGCAGACAGGGGGGTTCCAATGAGCAGTTCTTC
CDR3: CASRQGGSNEQFF

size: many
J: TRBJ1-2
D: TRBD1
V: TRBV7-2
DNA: TGTGCCAGCAGCTTATTTGGGCAGGGGGATTACTACACCTTC
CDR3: CASSLFGQGDYYTF

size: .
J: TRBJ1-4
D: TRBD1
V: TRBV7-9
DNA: TGTGCCAGCAGCACAGGGACAGGGAGACCACTACCTAAAGCAACTAATGAAAAACTGTTTTTT
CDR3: CASSTGTGRPLPKATNEKLFF

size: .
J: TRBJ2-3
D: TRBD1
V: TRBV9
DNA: TGTGCCAGCAGCGCTAGGGACAGCTCGGGTCCAGATACGCAGTATTTT
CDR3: CASSARDSSGPDTQYF

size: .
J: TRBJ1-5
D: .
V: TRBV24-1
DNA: TGTGCCACCAGTGACCCGGGGGGCAATCAGCCCCAGCATTTT
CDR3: CATSDPGGNQPQHF

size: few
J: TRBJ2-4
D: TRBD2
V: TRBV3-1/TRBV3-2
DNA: TGTGCCAGCAGCCAAAGACCCGGGAGGGGGGCCAAAAACATTCAGTACTTC
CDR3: CASSQRPGRGAKNIQYF

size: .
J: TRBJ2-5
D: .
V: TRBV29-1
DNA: TGCAGCGCGACCCCTCACGGGTTAAAAGAGACCCAGTACTTC
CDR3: CSATPHGLKETQYF

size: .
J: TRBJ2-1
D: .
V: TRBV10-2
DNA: TGCGCCAGCACGGCAGGGGGGTACTACAATGAGCAGTTCTTC
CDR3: CASTAGGYYNEQFF

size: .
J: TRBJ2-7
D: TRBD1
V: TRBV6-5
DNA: TGTGCCAGCAGTACTCCGGGACAGAATCGCTACGAGCAGTACTTC
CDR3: CASSTPGQNRYEQYF

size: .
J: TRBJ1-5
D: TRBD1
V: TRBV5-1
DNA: TGCGCCAGCAGCTTGGGACAGGGGCCCAATCAGCCCCAGCATTTT
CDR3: CASSLGQGPNQPQHF

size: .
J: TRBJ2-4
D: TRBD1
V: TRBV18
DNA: TGTGCCAGCTCACCTAACCCGGGGGACAGGAACATTCAGTACTTC
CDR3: CASSPNPGDRNIQYF

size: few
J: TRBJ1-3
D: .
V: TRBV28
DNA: TGTGCCAGCAGTTTAAACAGGGGAAACACCATATATTTT
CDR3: CASSLNRGNTIYF

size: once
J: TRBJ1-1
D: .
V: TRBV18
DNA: TGTGCCAGCTCACCGCAGGCAGGGGCGAACACTGAAGCTTTCTTT
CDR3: CASSPQAGANTEAFF

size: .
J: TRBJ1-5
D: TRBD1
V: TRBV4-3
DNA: TGCGCCAGCAGCCAAGACAGGGGGCTATGGCAGCCCCAGCATTTT
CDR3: CASSQDRGLWQPQHF

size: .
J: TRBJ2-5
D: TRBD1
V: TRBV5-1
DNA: TGCGCCAGCAGCTTGGAACAGGGGGTGTACTTC
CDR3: CASSLEQGVYF

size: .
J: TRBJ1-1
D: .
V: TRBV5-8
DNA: TGTGCCAGCAGCAGGAGAGTCACTGAAGCTTTCTTT
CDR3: CASSRRVTEAFF

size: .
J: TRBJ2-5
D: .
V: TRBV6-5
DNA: TGTGCCAGCAGTTACGTGGGACTCCAAGAGACCCAGTACTTC
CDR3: CASSYVGLQETQYF

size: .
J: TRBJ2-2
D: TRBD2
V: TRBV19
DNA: TGTGCCAGTACTCCCATCGGACTAGCGGGGGGGCGGGTGGCCACCGGGGAGCTGTTTTTT
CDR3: CASTPIGLAGGRVATGELFF

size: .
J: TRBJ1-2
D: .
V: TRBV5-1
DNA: TGCGCCAGCAGCTTGGGACAGGCCCGATACGACCATGGCTACACCTTC
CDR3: CASSLGQARYDHGYTF

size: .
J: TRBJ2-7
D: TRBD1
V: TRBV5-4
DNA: TGTGCCAGCAGCTTATGGACAGGCCCGCAGTACTTC
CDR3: CASSLWTGPQYF

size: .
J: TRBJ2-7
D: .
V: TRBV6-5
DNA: TGTGCCAGCACCCCTGAGAGGGCAGCCTACGAGCAGTACTTC
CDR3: CASTPERAAYEQYF

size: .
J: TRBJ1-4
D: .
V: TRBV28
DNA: TGTGCCAGCAGTGGGGGGACTAATGAAAAACTGTTTTTT
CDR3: CASSGGTNEKLFF

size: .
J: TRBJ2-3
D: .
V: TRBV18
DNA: TGTGCCAGCTCACCACTCATGGATACGCAGTATTTT
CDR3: CASSPLMDTQYF